This is a list of T cell receptor beta chains from one sample in a study of siplizumab effects on memory and regulatory T cells. Assay used: immunoSEQ multiplex PCR; TCRdb lists only in-frame clones, some missing. The sample records about 100,000 clones, about 95% being singletons. The specimen sequenced was non-Treg CD4+ T cells sorted from blood. The receptors stem from a human donor in good health. Both conserved end residues are part of each CDR3. The D gene is left open where the match is weak. Size values are once, few and many counts, or a class for expanded clones, and some rows have none.

V gene: TRBV9
CDR3 length: 14
J gene: TRBJ1-3
D gene: .
clone size: .
CDR3 DNA: TGTGCCAGCAGCGCTAGTAGGACTGGAAACACCATATATTTT
CDR3 protein: CASSASRTGNTIYF

V gene: TRBV29-1
CDR3 length: 15
J gene: TRBJ2-6
D gene: TRBD1
clone size: .
CDR3 DNA: TGCAGCGTGACGGGACAGGGCAACGGGGCCAACGTCCTGACTTTC
CDR3 protein: CSVTGQGNGANVLTF

V gene: TRBV4-1
CDR3 length: 16
J gene: TRBJ2-1
D gene: .
clone size: .
CDR3 DNA: TGCGCCAGCAGCCAAGAGACAGAACTAATTTACAATGAGCAGTTCTTC
CDR3 protein: CASSQETELIYNEQFF

V gene: TRBV19
CDR3 length: 14
J gene: TRBJ2-3
D gene: TRBD2
clone size: .
CDR3 DNA: TGTGCCAGTAGTACCGGACTAGCCCCAGATACGCAGTATTTT
CDR3 protein: CASSTGLAPDTQYF

V gene: TRBV6-1
CDR3 length: 14
J gene: TRBJ2-2
D gene: .
clone size: .
CDR3 DNA: TGTGCCAGCAGCCCGCCCGGGGGTACCGGGGAGCTGTTTTTT
CDR3 protein: CASSPPGGTGELFF

V gene: TRBV7-7
CDR3 length: 17
J gene: TRBJ2-6
D gene: TRBD1
clone size: .
CDR3 DNA: TGTGCTAGCAGCTCGACAGGGGACCTGGGAGGGGCCAACGTCCTGACTTTC
CDR3 protein: CASSSTGDLGGANVLTF

V gene: TRBV5-8
CDR3 length: 15
J gene: TRBJ1-4
D gene: .
clone size: .
CDR3 DNA: TGTGCCAGCAGATTCTTGGACAGACCTAATGAAAAACTGTTTTTT
CDR3 protein: CASRFLDRPNEKLFF

V gene: TRBV5-1
CDR3 length: 14
J gene: TRBJ1-2
D gene: .
clone size: .
CDR3 DNA: TGCGCCAGCTTCCAGTTGGGGCAAGGTGGTGGCTACACCTTC
CDR3 protein: CASFQLGQGGGYTF

V gene: TRBV21-1
CDR3 length: 16
J gene: TRBJ2-7
D gene: .
clone size: .
CDR3 DNA: TGTGCCAGCAGGTCGCCGGGACTACCCTCGGAGAACGAGCAGTACTTC
CDR3 protein: CASRSPGLPSENEQYF

V gene: TRBV7-2
CDR3 length: 16
J gene: TRBJ2-5
D gene: TRBD1
clone size: .
CDR3 DNA: TGTGCCAGCAGCTCCTCGGCCAGGGGGCTAGGAGAGACCCAGTACTTC
CDR3 protein: CASSSSARGLGETQYF

V gene: TRBV25-1
CDR3 length: 15
J gene: TRBJ2-7
D gene: .
clone size: .
CDR3 DNA: TGTGCCAGCAGTGAATGGAGATCGGGGGCAGACGAGCAGTACTTC
CDR3 protein: CASSEWRSGADEQYF

V gene: TRBV7-3
CDR3 length: 13
J gene: TRBJ2-7
D gene: .
clone size: .
CDR3 DNA: TGTGCCAGCAGCTTAATCTCGGGGGACGAGCAGTACTTC
CDR3 protein: CASSLISGDEQYF

V gene: TRBV4-1
CDR3 length: 17
J gene: TRBJ2-7
D gene: TRBD2
clone size: .
CDR3 DNA: TGCGCCAGCAGCCCTCAAAATAGAGAAGCGGGAGGCTACGAGCAGTACTTC
CDR3 protein: CASSPQNREAGGYEQYF

V gene: TRBV2
CDR3 length: 11
J gene: TRBJ2-5
D gene: .
clone size: .
CDR3 DNA: TGTGCCAGCAGTGTGTGGGAGACCCAGTACTTC
CDR3 protein: CASSVWETQYF

V gene: TRBV7-9
CDR3 length: 15
J gene: TRBJ2-3
D gene: TRBD2
clone size: .
CDR3 DNA: TGTGCCAGCAGCCCCAAGGGCGGGAGAATGGATACGCAGTATTTT
CDR3 protein: CASSPKGGRMDTQYF

V gene: TRBV5-6
CDR3 length: 14
J gene: TRBJ2-5
D gene: .
clone size: .
CDR3 DNA: TGTGCCAGCAGCTTGAGTAGCACTAGCGAGACCCAGTACTTC
CDR3 protein: CASSLSSTSETQYF

V gene: TRBV5-1
CDR3 length: 19
J gene: TRBJ2-7
D gene: .
clone size: .
CDR3 DNA: TGCGCCAGCAGCTTGGGAGGCCCGGATAGCCCGAAACCCCTCTACGAGCAGTACTTC
CDR3 protein: CASSLGGPDSPKPLYEQYF

V gene: TRBV28
CDR3 length: 13
J gene: TRBJ1-4
D gene: .
clone size: .
CDR3 DNA: TGTGCCAGTCTTTCCGGGGCGGGTGAAAAACTGTTTTTT
CDR3 protein: CASLSGAGEKLFF

V gene: TRBV18
CDR3 length: 17
J gene: TRBJ2-2
D gene: .
clone size: .
CDR3 DNA: TGTGCCAGCTCACCACGGAGCAAGATCACGAACACCGGGGAGCTGTTTTTT
CDR3 protein: CASSPRSKITNTGELFF

V gene: TRBV30
CDR3 length: 18
J gene: TRBJ1-5
D gene: .
clone size: .
CDR3 DNA: TGTGCCTGGAGTGTAAGTTTCGGGGTCAGGGGCGCGAATCAGCCCCAGCATTTT
CDR3 protein: CAWSVSFGVRGANQPQHF

V gene: TRBV5-4
CDR3 length: 15
J gene: TRBJ2-1
D gene: TRBD2
clone size: .
CDR3 DNA: TGTGCCAGCAGCTTCGAGCGGGAGGCGTACAATGAGCAGTTCTTC
CDR3 protein: CASSFEREAYNEQFF

V gene: TRBV19
CDR3 length: 12
J gene: TRBJ1-2
D gene: .
clone size: .
CDR3 DNA: TGTGCCAGTAGTATCCAGGAGTATGGCTACACCTTC
CDR3 protein: CASSIQEYGYTF

V gene: TRBV28
CDR3 length: 15
J gene: TRBJ1-5
D gene: .
clone size: .
CDR3 DNA: TGTGCCAGCAGTTTGGGTGGGAACAGCAATCAGCCCCAGCATTTT
CDR3 protein: CASSLGGNSNQPQHF

V gene: TRBV2
CDR3 length: 14
J gene: TRBJ2-2
D gene: TRBD2
clone size: .
CDR3 DNA: TGTGCCAGCAGGGGGACTAGCCCTACTGGGGAGCTGTTTTTT
CDR3 protein: CASRGTSPTGELFF

V gene: TRBV28
CDR3 length: 17
J gene: TRBJ2-7
D gene: .
clone size: .
CDR3 DNA: TGTGCCAGCAGTTTATACCGGGACGGAGACTTATCCTACGAGCAGTACTTC
CDR3 protein: CASSLYRDGDLSYEQYF

V gene: TRBV27
CDR3 length: 16
J gene: TRBJ2-7
D gene: TRBD2
clone size: once
CDR3 DNA: TGTGCCAGCAAGGGCCCTCCCGGGACTAGCGCCTACGAGCAGTACTTC
CDR3 protein: CASKGPPGTSAYEQYF

V gene: TRBV9
CDR3 length: 14
J gene: TRBJ2-1
D gene: .
clone size: .
CDR3 DNA: TGTGCCAGCAGCTCACAGACAGGTCCTCATGAGCAGTTCTTC
CDR3 protein: CASSSQTGPHEQFF

V gene: TRBV29-1
CDR3 length: 15
J gene: TRBJ2-3
D gene: TRBD2
clone size: .
CDR3 DNA: TGCAGCGTCTACAGGGCTAGCGGGAATACAGATACGCAGTATTTT
CDR3 protein: CSVYRASGNTDTQYF

V gene: TRBV11-2
CDR3 length: 15
J gene: TRBJ2-1
D gene: .
clone size: once
CDR3 DNA: TGTGCCAGCAGCTGGGGTCGTTCGGGGCACAATGAGCAGTTCTTC
CDR3 protein: CASSWGRSGHNEQFF

V gene: TRBV6-5
CDR3 length: 15
J gene: TRBJ2-7
D gene: TRBD2
clone size: once
CDR3 DNA: TGTGCCAGCAGCACAACTAGCGGGATATCCTACGAGCAGTACTTC
CDR3 protein: CASSTTSGISYEQYF

V gene: TRBV6-5
CDR3 length: 13
J gene: TRBJ2-1
D gene: TRBD1
clone size: once
CDR3 DNA: TGTGCCAGCAGTTACGTTAAGGCAGGGGGAGAGTTCTTC
CDR3 protein: CASSYVKAGGEFF

V gene: TRBV2
CDR3 length: 14
J gene: TRBJ2-7
D gene: .
clone size: .
CDR3 DNA: TGTGCCAGCAGCCTAGTGGGCAGGGAGAACGAGCAGTACTTC
CDR3 protein: CASSLVGRENEQYF

V gene: TRBV5-5
CDR3 length: 15
J gene: TRBJ1-2
D gene: .
clone size: once
CDR3 DNA: TGTGCCAGCAGCTCCCCGGCCCGGGCTAACTATGGCTACACCTTC
CDR3 protein: CASSSPARANYGYTF

V gene: TRBV7-6
CDR3 length: 15
J gene: TRBJ1-3
D gene: .
clone size: once
CDR3 DNA: TGTGCCAGCAGCCCCGCAACGGGGTCCGGAAACACCATATATTTT
CDR3 protein: CASSPATGSGNTIYF

V gene: TRBV5-1
CDR3 length: 15
J gene: TRBJ2-7
D gene: TRBD1
clone size: .
CDR3 DNA: TGCGCCAGCAGCTTGGGTACAGGGGGCTCCTACGAGCAGTACTTC
CDR3 protein: CASSLGTGGSYEQYF

V gene: TRBV2
CDR3 length: 14
J gene: TRBJ2-3
D gene: TRBD2
clone size: .
CDR3 DNA: TGTGCCAGCAAAATAGCGGGAGAGGCAGATACGCAGTATTTT
CDR3 protein: CASKIAGEADTQYF

V gene: TRBV18
CDR3 length: 14
J gene: TRBJ1-2
D gene: .
clone size: .
CDR3 DNA: TGTGCCAGCTCACCGGGTGCAGGCGACTATGGCTACACCTTC
CDR3 protein: CASSPGAGDYGYTF

V gene: TRBV5-1
CDR3 length: 11
J gene: TRBJ2-7
D gene: .
clone size: .
CDR3 DNA: TGCGCCAGCAGCCACAAATACGAGCAGTACTTC
CDR3 protein: CASSHKYEQYF

V gene: TRBV28
CDR3 length: 12
J gene: TRBJ1-2
D gene: .
clone size: .
CDR3 DNA: TGTGCCAGCACCGTCTCTAACTATGGCTACACCTTC
CDR3 protein: CASTVSNYGYTF

V gene: TRBV9
CDR3 length: 15
J gene: TRBJ2-7
D gene: TRBD2
clone size: .
CDR3 DNA: TGTGCCAGCAGCGGGGGGGGGACTAGCGGTTACGAGCAGTACTTC
CDR3 protein: CASSGGGTSGYEQYF

V gene: TRBV19
CDR3 length: 15
J gene: TRBJ2-1
D gene: TRBD2
clone size: .
CDR3 DNA: TGTGCCAGTAGTCCCCGGGGACTAGCGTACAATGAGCAGTTCTTC
CDR3 protein: CASSPRGLAYNEQFF

V gene: TRBV2
CDR3 length: 14
J gene: TRBJ1-2
D gene: TRBD1
clone size: few
CDR3 DNA: TGTGCCAGCAGCGGACAGGGGGCGCGGTATGGCTACACCTTC
CDR3 protein: CASSGQGARYGYTF

V gene: TRBV7-9
CDR3 length: 14
J gene: TRBJ1-2
D gene: TRBD1
clone size: .
CDR3 DNA: TGTGCCAGCAGCCGGACAGGGATTAACTATGGCTACACCTTC
CDR3 protein: CASSRTGINYGYTF

V gene: TRBV7-9
CDR3 length: 15
J gene: TRBJ1-2
D gene: .
clone size: .
CDR3 DNA: TGTGCCAGCAGCTTACGGGAGTATGGGGAATATGGCTACACCTTC
CDR3 protein: CASSLREYGEYGYTF

V gene: TRBV11-3
CDR3 length: 16
J gene: TRBJ2-1
D gene: TRBD2
clone size: once
CDR3 DNA: TGTGCCAGCAGCTTCCGCACTAGCGGGAGGGCCAGGGAGCAGTTCTTC
CDR3 protein: CASSFRTSGRAREQFF

V gene: TRBV5-4
CDR3 length: 15
J gene: TRBJ2-7
D gene: .
clone size: .
CDR3 DNA: TGTGCCAGCAGCTCGGGCCAGGCGGGAATCAACGAGCAGTACTTC
CDR3 protein: CASSSGQAGINEQYF

V gene: TRBV5-1
CDR3 length: 15
J gene: TRBJ1-1
D gene: .
clone size: .
CDR3 DNA: TGCGCCAGCAGCTATTACGACAGGCATTACACTGAAGCTTTCTTT
CDR3 protein: CASSYYDRHYTEAFF

V gene: TRBV5-5
CDR3 length: 16
J gene: TRBJ1-3
D gene: TRBD1
clone size: few
CDR3 DNA: TGTGCCAGCAGCCTAATTCAGGGGGCGGCTGGAAACACCATATATTTT
CDR3 protein: CASSLIQGAAGNTIYF

V gene: TRBV28
CDR3 length: 15
J gene: TRBJ2-1
D gene: .
clone size: once
CDR3 DNA: TGTGCCAGCAGGACCGGGGACGGTTTCTACAATGAGCAGTTCTTC
CDR3 protein: CASRTGDGFYNEQFF

V gene: TRBV5-1
CDR3 length: 14
J gene: TRBJ2-7
D gene: .
clone size: .
CDR3 DNA: TGCGCCAGCAGCTGGGCAGCCCCTACCTACGAGCAGTACTTC
CDR3 protein: CASSWAAPTYEQYF

V gene: TRBV30
CDR3 length: 13
J gene: TRBJ1-2
D gene: TRBD1
clone size: .
CDR3 DNA: TGTGCCTGGAATGACAGGGGACGGTATGGCTACACCTTC
CDR3 protein: CAWNDRGRYGYTF

V gene: TRBV11-2
CDR3 length: 15
J gene: TRBJ2-1
D gene: .
clone size: .
CDR3 DNA: TGTGCCAGCAGCTCAGGGGCGAGAGTCAACAATGAGCAGTTCTTC
CDR3 protein: CASSSGARVNNEQFF

V gene: TRBV21-1
CDR3 length: 15
J gene: TRBJ2-7
D gene: .
clone size: .
CDR3 DNA: TGTGCCAGCAGCAAAGCGCATTTGCGGGCCTACGAGCAGTACTTC
CDR3 protein: CASSKAHLRAYEQYF

V gene: TRBV5-4
CDR3 length: 14
J gene: TRBJ2-3
D gene: TRBD1
clone size: .
CDR3 DNA: TGTGCCAGCAGTTTGGGACAGAAAACAGATACGCAGTATTTT
CDR3 protein: CASSLGQKTDTQYF